Below are 21 T cell receptor beta chains sequenced from a single sample in a study of cytomegalovirus exposure and HLA in healthy donors. PCR employed 60 Vbeta and 13 Jbeta primers. Data came from immunoSEQ multiplex PCR; TCRdb stores just in-frame clones and leaves some out. Here the sample spans approximately 190,000 clones, about 85% being singletons. Material for sequencing was PBMCs. The source is a man aged 50-60 years in good health and CMV-seronegative.

This clone appeared once. The chain combines TRBV10-1 with TRBJ2-3; 11 nucleotides line up with TRBD2. Germline V lookup: CDR1 WNHNN, CDR2 SYGVQD (reference sequence). This CDR3 is built from 13 residues. The V segment lost 8 bases and the J segment 6 bases; nucleotides outside the gene matches: 4. The CDR3 region is CASGGLAVDTQYF. CDR3 in DNA: TGCGCCAGCGGGGGACTAGCGGTTGATACGCAGTATTTT.

The chain combines TRBV7-8 with TRBJ2-7; D may be TRBD1 (7 bases). The germline CDR1 and CDR2 sequences are SGHVS and FQNEAQ. Trimming removed 5 bases at V and 6 bases at J, with 14 bases between. CDR3 length: 13 residues. The CDR3 region is CASSPGGSGEQYF. In DNA, the CDR3 is TGTGCCAGCAGCCCAGGGGGGTCGGGCGAGCAGTACTTC.

This clone occurred a few times. This chain uses TRBV6-6 with TRBJ2-2; 9 positions match TRBD1. The germline gives CDR1 MNHNY, CDR2 SVGAGI (reference sequence). The CDR3 loop spans 16 amino acids. After removal of 6 bases from V and 6 bases from J, the junction contained 11 bases not matched to a gene. CDR3 residues: CASSLTSGQGPGELFF. Written as DNA, the CDR3 is TGTGCCAGCAGCCTTACCTCCGGACAGGGGCCCGGGGAGCTGTTTTTT.

The genes are TRBV19 and TRBJ1-1; no clear D. V was pared by 7 bases and J by 0 bases, with 18 bases between. CDR3 length equals 16 residues. Germline lookup yields CDR1 LNHDA and CDR2 SQIVND (reference sequence). The DNA for the CDR3 is TGTGCCAGTACCCTTGGAAGGGAGTTGATGAACACTGAAGCTTTCTTT. It yields the protein CASTLGRELMNTEAFF.

This clone turned up a few times. This sequence joins TRBV27 and TRBJ2-7; 7 nucleotides agree with TRBD2. V shed 7 bases and J 6 bases; nucleotides not matched to a gene: 6. In germline, CDR1 is MNHEY, CDR2 SMNVEV (reference sequence). This CDR3 is 12 amino acids long. The chain's CDR3 is CASTGGGSEQYF. Written as DNA, the CDR3 is TGTGCCAGCACCGGCGGGGGATCCGAGCAGTACTTC.

CDR3: CASSVGPTTVYEQYF. CDR3 in DNA: TGTGCCAGCAGCGTAGGCCCCACGACTGTTTACGAGCAGTACTTC. The rearrangement uses TRBV9 and TRBJ2-7; the D is unclear. This CDR3 spans 15 amino acids. The V gene lost 0 bases and the J gene lost 4 bases, with 14 bases spanning the gap. Germline CDR1 SGDLS, CDR2 YYNGEE.

The chain has TRBV6-6 and TRBJ2-5, with 8 bases lining up with TRBD1. The better agreement between TRBJ2-7 and the DNA end casts doubt on the J call. The germline V gene encodes CDR1 MNHNY and CDR2 SVGAGI (reference sequence). There are 14 residues in the CDR3. The CDR3 protein is CASSYSGTGGEQYF. Written as DNA, the CDR3 is TGTGCCAGCAGTTACTCAGGGACAGGCGGCGAGCAGTACTTC.

This chain joins TRBV19 and TRBJ1-3, with D possibly matching TRBD1 (5 bases). The V end lost 11 bases, the J end lost 4 bases, and 15 bases lay between the germline ends. CDR3 length: 13 amino acids. In germline, CDR1 is LNHDA, CDR2 SQIVND (reference sequence). The CDR3 coding sequence is TGTGCCTCGTGCCAGGGCGCGGGAAACACCATATATTTT. It encodes CASCQGAGNTIYF. The full variable domain, in which reference TRBV19 and TRBJ1-3 provide the parts outside the CDR3, is DGGITQSPKYLFRKEGQNVTLSCEQNLNHDAMYWYRQDPGQGLRLIYYSQIVNDFQKGDIAEGYSVSREKKESFPLTVTSAQKNPTAFYLCASCQGAGNTIYFGEGSWLTVV.

The chain employs TRBV5-5 and TRBJ1-2; D is undetermined. Germline CDR1 SGHKS, CDR2 YYEKEE (reference sequence). Trimming cost V 4 bases and J 4 bases, with 11 bases left between them. CDR3 length equals 13 residues. CDR3 protein: CASSPLFRYGYTF. The DNA of the CDR3 is TGTGCCAGCAGCCCGTTGTTCCGCTATGGCTACACCTTC.

This chain links TRBV11-2 with TRBJ2-5; 11 nucleotides align to TRBD1. Germline V gene lookup returns CDR1 SGHAT and CDR2 FQNNGV. V lost 5 bases, J lost 6 bases, and 8 bases stayed unmatched. CDR3 length equals 15 residues. The CDR3 sequence is CASSRWTGGDQTQYF. The CDR3 DNA sequence: TGTGCCAGCAGCCGTTGGACAGGGGGCGATCAGACCCAGTACTTC.

This clone was detected a few times. Written as DNA, the CDR3 is TGTGCCAGCAGCCAAGCGGGGTATGGCTACACCTTC. Translating gives CASSQAGYGYTF. V and J are TRBV7-8 and TRBJ1-2; D remains unclear. There are 12 residues in the CDR3. The V end lost 5 bases, the J end lost 5 bases, and 9 bases lay between the germline ends. Germline values: CDR1 SGHVS, CDR2 FQNEAQ.

V usage is TRBV5-8 and J usage is TRBJ2-2; the match to TRBD1 covers 12 bases. V was pared by 4 bases and J by 7 bases, with 11 bases of the junction left unmatched. The CDR3 sequence is 17 residues long. CDR1 is SGHTS and CDR2 is YDEGEE in the germline V gene. The CDR3 loop reads CASSLTPGTGGFGELFF. The CDR3 region has the DNA TGTGCCAGCAGCCTTACCCCCGGGACAGGGGGCTTCGGGGAGCTGTTTTTT. The full variable domain, completed using reference TRBV5-8 and TRBJ2-2, is EAGVTQSPTHLIKTRGQQATLRCSPISGHTSVYWYQQALGLGLQFLLWYDEGEERNRGNFPPRFSGRQFPNYSSELNVNALELEDSALYLCASSLTPGTGGFGELFFGEGSRLTVL.

The chain carries TRBV5-4 and TRBJ2-3; D may be TRBD2 (6 bases). The CDR3 loop spans 16 amino acids. The germline V and J ends were trimmed by 4 bases and 2 bases, with 17 bases remaining between them. From germline, CDR1 is SGHNT and CDR2 YYREEE (reference sequence). Here the CDR3 DNA reads TGTGCCAGCAGCATAGCGTACGGGAGTGACACAGATACGCAGTATTTT. Amino acid sequence: CASSIAYGSDTDTQYF.

This clone showed up just a few times. V is TRBV19 and J is TRBJ1-5, with TRBD1 as a possible D gene (5 bases). Per the germline V gene, CDR1 is LNHDA and CDR2 is SQIVND (reference sequence). The ends were cut back, 0 bases at V and 2 bases at J, with 20 bases in the middle. This CDR3 contains 19 residues. The CDR3 region has the DNA TGTGCCAGTAGTATAGATCCCAGGCAGGGATCACGGGGCAATCAGCCCCAGCATTTT. Its translation is CASSIDPRQGSRGNQPQHF.

The gene calls are TRBV5-1 and TRBJ1-2; 7 bases fit TRBD1. Looked up from germline, CDR1 is SGHRS and CDR2 is YFSETQ. The CDR3 has 14 residues. J gave up 7 bases and V 0 bases, and 6 bases lay outside the gene matches. CDR3 nucleotide sequence: TGCGCCAGCAGCTTGGTACTGGGACAGACTGGCTACACCTTC. Protein product: CASSLVLGQTGYTF.

This chain uses TRBV6-1 with TRBJ1-1; D is perhaps TRBD1 (6 bases). Germline V gene data show CDR1 as MNHNS and CDR2 as SASEGT. V was cut by 2 bases and J by 2 bases, with 12 bases left in between. The CDR3 length is 15 residues. The CDR3 coding sequence is TGTGCCAGCAGTGAACAAGGGGGGGCCAACACTGAAGCTTTCTTT. Amino acid sequence: CASSEQGGANTEAFF.

The chain carries TRBV4-2 and TRBJ2-1; 12 bases are shared with TRBD2. The CDR3 length is 15 residues. Per the germline V gene, CDR1 is LGHNA and CDR2 is YNFKEQ. Trimming took 4 bases from V and 8 from J; bases not matched to a gene: 6. CDR3 residues: CASSPLAGGQDEQFF. The CDR3 nucleotides are TGTGCCAGCAGCCCCCTAGCGGGGGGGCAGGATGAGCAGTTCTTC.

The chain carries TRBV19 and TRBJ2-2; tentative D call: TRBD1 (5 bases). The germline V gene encodes CDR1 LNHDA and CDR2 SQIVND (reference sequence). V was pared by 0 bases and J by 6 bases, with 8 bases between. The CDR3 spans 14 residues. In DNA form, the CDR3 reads TGTGCCAGTAGTATAGAGAAGGGGCCCGGGGAGCTGTTTTTT. It specifies CASSIEKGPGELFF.

The V gene is TRBV4-2, the J gene TRBJ1-3, with no clear D. Germline CDR1 LGHNA, CDR2 YNFKEQ. The CDR3 covers 14 residues. Trimming removed 3 bases at V and 0 bases at J, with 6 bases between. CDR3 region: CASSQEISGNTIYF. DNA for the CDR3: TGTGCCAGCAGCCAGGAGATCTCTGGAAACACCATATATTTT.

The chain uses TRBV11-1 and TRBJ1-1, with a possible D match to TRBD1 (5 bases). CDR3 length: 15 residues. The germline V gene has CDR1 SGHAT and CDR2 FQDESV (reference sequence). The V end was cut by 0 bases, the J end by 4 bases, with 12 bases between. The CDR3 is CASSLAGVDGTEAFF. The CDR3 DNA reads TGTGCCAGCAGCTTAGCAGGGGTCGACGGCACTGAAGCTTTCTTT.

The chain is built from TRBV6-5 and TRBJ1-2, with D possibly matching TRBD1 (5 bases). The CDR3 is 14 residues long. The V end was cut by 6 bases, the J end by 2 bases, with 13 bases between. Looked up from germline, CDR1 is MNHEY and CDR2 is SVGAGI. CDR3 in DNA: TGTGCCAGCAGGTCCGGACGGGGGAACTATGGCTACACCTTC. As protein: CASRSGRGNYGYTF.